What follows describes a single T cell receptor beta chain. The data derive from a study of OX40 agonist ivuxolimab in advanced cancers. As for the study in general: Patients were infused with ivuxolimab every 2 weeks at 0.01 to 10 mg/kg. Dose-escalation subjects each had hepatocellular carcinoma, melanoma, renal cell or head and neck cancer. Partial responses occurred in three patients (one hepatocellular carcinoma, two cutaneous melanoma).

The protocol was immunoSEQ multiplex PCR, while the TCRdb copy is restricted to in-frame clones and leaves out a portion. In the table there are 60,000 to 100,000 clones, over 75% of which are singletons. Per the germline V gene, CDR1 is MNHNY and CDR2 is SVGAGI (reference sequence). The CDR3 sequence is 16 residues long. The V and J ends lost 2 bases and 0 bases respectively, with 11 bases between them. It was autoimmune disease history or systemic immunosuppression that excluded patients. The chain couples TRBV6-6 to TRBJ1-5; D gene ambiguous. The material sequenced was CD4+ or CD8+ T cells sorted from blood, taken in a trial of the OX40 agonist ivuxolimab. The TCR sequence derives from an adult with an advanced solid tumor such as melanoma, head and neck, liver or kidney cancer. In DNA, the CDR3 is TGTGCCAGCAGTTACCCCCCCGGGGTTAGCAATCAGCCCCAGCATTTT. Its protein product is CASSYPPGVSNQPQHF.